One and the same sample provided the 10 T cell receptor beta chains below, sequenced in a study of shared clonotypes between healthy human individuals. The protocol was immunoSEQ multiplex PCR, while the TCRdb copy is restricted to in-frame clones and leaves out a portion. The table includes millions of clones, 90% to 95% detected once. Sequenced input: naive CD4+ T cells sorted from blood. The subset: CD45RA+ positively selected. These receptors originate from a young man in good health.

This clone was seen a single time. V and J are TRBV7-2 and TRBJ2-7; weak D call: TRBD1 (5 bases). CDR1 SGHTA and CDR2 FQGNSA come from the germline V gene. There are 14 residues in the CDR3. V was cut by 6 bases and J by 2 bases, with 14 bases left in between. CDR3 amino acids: CASRIWGGPYEQYF. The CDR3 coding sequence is TGTGCCAGCAGGATATGGGGCGGTCCCTACGAGCAGTACTTC.

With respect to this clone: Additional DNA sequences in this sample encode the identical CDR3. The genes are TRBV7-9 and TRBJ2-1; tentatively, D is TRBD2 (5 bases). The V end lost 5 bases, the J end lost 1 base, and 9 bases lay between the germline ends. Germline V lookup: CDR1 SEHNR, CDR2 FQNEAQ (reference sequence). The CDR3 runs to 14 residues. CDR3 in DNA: TGTGCCAGCAGCATAAGCGGTTCCTACAATGAGCAGTTCTTC. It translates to CASSISGSYNEQFF.

CDR3 sequence: CASSRSTGGYGYTF. The CDR3 DNA reads as TGTGCCAGCTCACGATCGACAGGGGGCTATGGCTACACCTTC. The V and J genes are TRBV18 and TRBJ1-2, with TRBD1 identical over 9 bases. The CDR3 is 14 residues long. CDR1 is KGHSH, CDR2 LQKENI, per germline. V lost 4 bases to trimming and J lost 4 bases; unmatched junction nucleotides: 4.

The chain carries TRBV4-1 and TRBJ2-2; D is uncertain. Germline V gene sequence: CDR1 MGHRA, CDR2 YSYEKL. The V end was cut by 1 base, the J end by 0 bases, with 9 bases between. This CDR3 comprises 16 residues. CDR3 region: CASSQGRFTNTGELFF. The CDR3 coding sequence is TGCGCCAGCAGCCAAGGTCGGTTCACGAACACCGGGGAGCTGTTTTTT.

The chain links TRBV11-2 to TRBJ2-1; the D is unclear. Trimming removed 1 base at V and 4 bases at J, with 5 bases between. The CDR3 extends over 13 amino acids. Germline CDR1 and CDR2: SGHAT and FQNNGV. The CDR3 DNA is TGTGCCAGCAGCTTAGGAAGGTACAATGAGCAGTTCTTC. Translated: CASSLGRYNEQFF.

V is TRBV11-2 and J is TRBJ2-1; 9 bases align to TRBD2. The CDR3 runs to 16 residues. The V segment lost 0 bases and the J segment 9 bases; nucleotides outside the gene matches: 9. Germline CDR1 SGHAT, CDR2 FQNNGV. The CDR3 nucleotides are TGTGCCAGCAGCTTAGATTTTGCGGGAGGGCCCGGTGAGCAGTTCTTC. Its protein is CASSLDFAGGPGEQFF. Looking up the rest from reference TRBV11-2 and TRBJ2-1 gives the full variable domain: EAGVAQSPRYKIIEKRQSVAFWCNPISGHATLYWYQQILGQGPKLLIQFQNNGVVDDSQLPKDRFSAERLKGVDSTLKIQPAKLEDSAVYLCASSLDFAGGPGEQFFGPGTRLTVL.

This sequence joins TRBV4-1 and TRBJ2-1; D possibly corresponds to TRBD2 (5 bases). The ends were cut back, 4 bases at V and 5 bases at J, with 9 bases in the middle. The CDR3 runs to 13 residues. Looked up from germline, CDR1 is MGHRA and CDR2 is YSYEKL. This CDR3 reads CASSPRGDNEQFF. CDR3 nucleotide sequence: TGCGCCAGCAGCCCCCGGGGAGACAATGAGCAGTTCTTC.

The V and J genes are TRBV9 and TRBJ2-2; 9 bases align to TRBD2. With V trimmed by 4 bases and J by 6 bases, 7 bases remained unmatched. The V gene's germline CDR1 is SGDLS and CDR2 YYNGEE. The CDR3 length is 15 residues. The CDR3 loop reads CASSPTGTSSGELFF. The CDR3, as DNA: TGTGCCAGCAGCCCTACCGGGACTAGCTCCGGGGAGCTGTTTTTT. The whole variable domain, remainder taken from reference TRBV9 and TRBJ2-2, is DSGVTQTPKHLITATGQRVTLRCSPRSGDLSVYWYQQSLDQGLQFLIQYYNGEERAKGNILERFSAQQFPDLHSELNLSSLELGDSALYFCASSPTGTSSGELFFGEGSRLTVL.

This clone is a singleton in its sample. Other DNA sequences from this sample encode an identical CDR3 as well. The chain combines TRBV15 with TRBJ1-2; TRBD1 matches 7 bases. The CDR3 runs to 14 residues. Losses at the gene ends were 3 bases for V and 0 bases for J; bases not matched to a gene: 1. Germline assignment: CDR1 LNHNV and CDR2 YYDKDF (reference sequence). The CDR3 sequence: CATSRDRTNYGYTF. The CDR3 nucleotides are TGTGCCACCAGCAGGGACAGGACTAACTATGGCTACACCTTC.

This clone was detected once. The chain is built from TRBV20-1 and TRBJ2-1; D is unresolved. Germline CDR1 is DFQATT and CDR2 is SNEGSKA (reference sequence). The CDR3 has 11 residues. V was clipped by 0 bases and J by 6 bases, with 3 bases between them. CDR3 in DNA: TGCAGTGCTAGAGACTTCAATGAGCAGTTCTTC. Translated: CSARDFNEQFF.